This TCR beta chain was observed in a study of cytomegalovirus exposure and HLA in healthy donors. Regarding the study as a whole: Several of the most significant clusters were apparently associated with common viral pathogens in a later analysis. Highly shared sequence variants in one cluster were likely a sequencing artifact. TCR beta V- and J-gene trimming was later associated with a missense DCLRE1C variant.

As concerns this clone: Its antigen is undetermined.

Germline V gene data show CDR1 as LNHDA and CDR2 as SQIVND (reference sequence). This CDR3 is 11 amino acids long. Trimming left V 5 bases short and J 6 bases short, with 8 bases between. This PCR relied on a set of 60 Vbeta primers and 13 Jbeta primers. Profiling relied on immunoSEQ multiplex PCR, and the TCRdb table lists in-frame clones only, not all of them. The sample consists of roughly 190,000 clones, over 70% of them appearing once. The TCR sequence derives from a man in his forties or fifties in good health and CMV-seronegative. The sequenced sample was PBMCs. The V call is TRBV19, the J call TRBJ2-7; D not certain. CDR3 coding DNA: TGTGCCAGTAGTCAGGCGCTCGAGCAGTACTTC. It is translated as CASSQALEQYF.